The present T cell receptor (beta chain) was sequenced within a study of T cells after posttransplantation cyclophosphamide. This clone was detected ten times or more. Antigen specificity is unknown. The V gene's germline CDR1 is SGHDT and CDR2 YYEEEE. The CDR3 covers 14 residues. Trimming shortened V by 0 bases and J by 2 bases, and 6 bases separated the two germline ends. Repertoires were generated with immunoSEQ multiplex PCR, while TCRdb's copy carries only in-frame clones and drops some. Listed here are roughly 16,000 clones without any singletons, the top ten holding roughly 0.54%. A marrow graft followed busulfan-fludarabine conditioning, with cyclophosphamide on days +3 and +4. Whole-study results and caveats: Later blood repertoires were often dominated by clones from the donor CD8+ memory compartment. After PTCy, TRB diversity resembled that of CNI/methotrexate controls. Skin or GI-infiltrating T cells shared few TRB sequences with blood.

Sample: PBMCs, taken after allogeneic stem cell transplant with posttransplant cyclophosphamide. The V call is TRBV5-6, the J call TRBJ1-5, with D maybe TRBD1 (6 bases). This sequence was found in a female patient between 30 and 40 years old who received an allogeneic stem cell transplant from a related donor, was CMV-positive, and had no GVHD. The graft donor may account for some of the T cells. The CDR3 DNA reads TGTGCCAGCAGCTTGGACAGGGGCAATCAGCCCCAGCATTTT. This gives the protein CASSLDRGNQPQHF.